Listed here are 11 T cell receptor beta chains from one sample, sequenced in a study of cytomegalovirus exposure and HLA in healthy donors. PCR involved 60 Vbeta and 13 Jbeta primers. The method was immunoSEQ multiplex PCR; TCRdb's version includes in-frame clones alone and lacks a portion of them. This sample has 60,000 to 90,000 clones, with around 84% found just once. The sample taken for sequencing was PBMCs. The origin of the receptors is a man between 70 and 80 years old in good health and CMV-seropositive.

The chain joins TRBV7-8 to TRBJ1-2, with TRBD1 matching 11 bases. This CDR3 is built from 16 residues. The ends lost 4 bases at V and 6 bases at J; junction bases unmatched: 10. CDR1 and CDR2 from the germline V gene are SGHVS and FQNEAQ. CDR3 DNA sequence: TGTGCCAGCAGCTATTCTTGGGGACAGGGGGACCATGGCTACACCTTC. It specifies CASSYSWGQGDHGYTF.

This clone was detected only a few times. CDR3 DNA: TGTGCCAGCAGCCAAGATTGGCAGGGGCTATACGAGCAGTACTTC. This sequence encodes CASSQDWQGLYEQYF. The V gene is TRBV14, the J gene TRBJ2-7; D is possibly TRBD1 (6 bases). In germline, CDR1 is SGHDN, CDR2 FVKESK. V was shortened by 0 bases and J by 4 bases, with 13 bases between the two germline ends. CDR3 length: 15 residues.

The V and J genes are TRBV7-6 and TRBJ1-5; D is uncertain. The CDR3 consists of 14 residues. The V end lost 5 bases, the J end lost 6 bases, and 14 bases lay between the germline ends. CDR1 and CDR2 from the germline V gene are SGHVS and FNYEAQ. The CDR3 protein is CASSPITGGQPQHF. The CDR3 DNA follows: TGTGCCAGCAGCCCGATTACCGGCGGTCAGCCCCAGCATTTT.

This chain connects TRBV9 to TRBJ1-4, with 7 positions matching TRBD1. The CDR3 contains 15 residues. With 6 bases clipped from V and 0 bases from J, the junction kept 5 bases outside the gene matches. Germline V gene lookup returns CDR1 SGDLS and CDR2 YYNGEE. The CDR3 sequence: CASTTTGTTNEKLFF. The DNA of the CDR3 is TGTGCCAGCACCACGACAGGGACAACTAATGAAAAACTGTTTTTT.

The rearrangement joins TRBV2 to TRBJ2-5, with 7 positions matching TRBD1. V lost 6 bases, J lost 2 bases, and 9 bases stayed unmatched. The CDR3 runs to 15 residues. Per the germline V gene, CDR1 is SNHLY and CDR2 is FYNNEI. In nucleotides, the CDR3 is TGTGCCAGCAGGAGGGGGACAGTGCCACAAGAGACCCAGTACTTC. Its protein is CASRRGTVPQETQYF.

The rearrangement joins TRBV4-3 to TRBJ2-7, with TRBD1 identical over 9 bases. After removal of 4 bases from V and 1 base from J, the junction contained 2 bases not matched to a gene. The CDR3 loop spans 14 amino acids. Germline CDR1 and CDR2: LGHNA and YSLEER. CDR3 nucleotides: TGCGCCAGCAGCCCCGACAGGGGGTCCTACGAGCAGTACTTC. Its protein product is CASSPDRGSYEQYF.

This clone was detected only once. The chain has TRBV4-1 and TRBJ2-3; TRBD2 agrees at 9 bases. Unmatched junction bases numbered 7, after V lost 4 bases and J lost 5 bases. This CDR3 spans 15 amino acids. The germline gives CDR1 MGHRA, CDR2 YSYEKL. Here the CDR3 reads CASSPRGGGVDTQYF. CDR3 nucleotides: TGCGCCAGCAGCCCGCGGGGGGGCGGAGTAGATACGCAGTATTTT.

V is TRBV7-3 and J is TRBJ1-1, with 7 bases lining up with TRBD1. V dropped 4 bases and J dropped 11; count of bases not matched to a gene: 13. Germline CDR1 reads SGHTA; CDR2 reads FQGTGA. This CDR3 spans 14 amino acids. Here the CDR3 DNA reads TGTGCCAGCAGCTCCCAGGGGGGACCCCAGGCTGCTTTCTTT. This codes for CASSSQGGPQAAFF.

V gene TRBV5-1 combines with J gene TRBJ2-1; D is possibly TRBD1 (5 bases). Looked up from germline, CDR1 is SGHRS and CDR2 is YFSETQ. V was clipped by 0 bases and J by 2 bases, with 12 bases between them. The CDR3 totals 16 residues. CDR3 in amino acids: CASSLDTGSPYNEQFF. For the CDR3, the DNA is TGCGCCAGCAGCTTGGATACAGGATCTCCCTACAATGAGCAGTTCTTC.

The chain is built from TRBV5-4 and TRBJ2-5, with no clear D. The germline gives CDR1 SGHNT, CDR2 YYREEE (reference sequence). V lost 4 bases, J lost 2 bases, and 15 bases lay in between. The CDR3 covers 15 residues. The chain's CDR3 is CASSPDSPGQETQYF. CDR3 nucleotides: TGTGCCAGCAGCCCCGACTCTCCCGGGCAAGAGACCCAGTACTTC.

This clone was recorded a few times. This chain links TRBV7-2 with TRBJ2-7; possible D gene TRBD1, 5 bases. The CDR3 consists of 14 residues. Germline V gene data show CDR1 as SGHTA and CDR2 as FQGNSA. The V end was cut by 1 base, the J end by 7 bases, with 14 bases between. The CDR3 DNA sequence: TGTGCCAGCAGCTTAGATGGGGCTAGGCGAGAGCAGTACTTC. It specifies CASSLDGARREQYF.